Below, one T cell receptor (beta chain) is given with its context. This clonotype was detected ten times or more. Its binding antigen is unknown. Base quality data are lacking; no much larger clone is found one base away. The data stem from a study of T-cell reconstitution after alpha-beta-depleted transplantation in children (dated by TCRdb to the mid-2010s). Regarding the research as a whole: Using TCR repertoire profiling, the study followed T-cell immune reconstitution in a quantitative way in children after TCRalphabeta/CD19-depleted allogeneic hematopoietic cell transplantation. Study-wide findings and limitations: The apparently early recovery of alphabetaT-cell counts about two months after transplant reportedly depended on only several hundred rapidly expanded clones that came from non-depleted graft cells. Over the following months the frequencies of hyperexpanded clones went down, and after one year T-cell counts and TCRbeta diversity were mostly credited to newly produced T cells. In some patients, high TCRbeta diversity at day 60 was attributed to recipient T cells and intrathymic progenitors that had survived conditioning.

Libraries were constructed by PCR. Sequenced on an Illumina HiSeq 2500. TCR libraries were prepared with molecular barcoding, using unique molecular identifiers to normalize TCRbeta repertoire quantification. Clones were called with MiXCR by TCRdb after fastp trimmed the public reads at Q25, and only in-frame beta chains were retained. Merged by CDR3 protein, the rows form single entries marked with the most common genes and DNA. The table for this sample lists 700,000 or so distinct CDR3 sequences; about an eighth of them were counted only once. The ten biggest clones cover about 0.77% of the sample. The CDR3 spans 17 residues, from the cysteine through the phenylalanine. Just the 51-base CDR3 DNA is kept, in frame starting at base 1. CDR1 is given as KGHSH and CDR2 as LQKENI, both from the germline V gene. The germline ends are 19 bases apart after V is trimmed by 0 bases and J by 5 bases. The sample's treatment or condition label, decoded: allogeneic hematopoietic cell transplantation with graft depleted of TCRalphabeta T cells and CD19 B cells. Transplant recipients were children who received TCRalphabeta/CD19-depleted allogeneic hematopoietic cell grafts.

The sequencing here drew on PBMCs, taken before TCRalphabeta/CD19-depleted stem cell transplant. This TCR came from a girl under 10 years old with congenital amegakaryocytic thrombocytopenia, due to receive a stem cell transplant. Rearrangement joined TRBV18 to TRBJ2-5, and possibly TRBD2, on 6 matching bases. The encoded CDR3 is CASSPPLGQEGLETQYF. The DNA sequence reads TGTGCCAGCTCACCACCCCTCGGTCAGGAGGGGTTGGAGACCCAGTACTTC.